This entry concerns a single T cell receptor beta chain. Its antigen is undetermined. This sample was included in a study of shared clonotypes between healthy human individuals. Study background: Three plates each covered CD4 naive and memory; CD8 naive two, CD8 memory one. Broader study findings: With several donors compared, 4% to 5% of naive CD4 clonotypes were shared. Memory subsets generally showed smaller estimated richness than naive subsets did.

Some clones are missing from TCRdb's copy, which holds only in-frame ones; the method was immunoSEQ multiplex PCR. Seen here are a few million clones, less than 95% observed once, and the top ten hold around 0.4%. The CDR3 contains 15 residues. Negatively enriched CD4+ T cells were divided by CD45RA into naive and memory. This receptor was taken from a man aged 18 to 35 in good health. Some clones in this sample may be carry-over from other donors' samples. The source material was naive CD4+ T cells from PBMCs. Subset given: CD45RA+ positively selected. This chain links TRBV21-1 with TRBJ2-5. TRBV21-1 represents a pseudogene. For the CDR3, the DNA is TGTGCCAGCAGCAAAGAGGGGGGAAGCCAAGAGACCCAGTACTTC. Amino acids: CASSKEGGSQETQYF.